This TCR beta chain was sequenced during a study of blood T cell repertoires in COVID-19. Study-wide background: Samples representing acute and convalescent COVID-19 were sourced from the United States, Italy and Spain. PBMCs, B-cell-depleted T cells, or T cells were the source of the cDNA or gDNA that made up the material.

How the authors handled the data: Amplified reference gene primers provided the basis for estimating nucleated cell counts. Repertoires were generated with immunoSEQ multiplex PCR, while TCRdb's copy carries only in-frame clones and drops some. V and J calls and clone size are copied from that table; D and trimming were computed from the DNA. The sample consists of fewer than 150,000 clones, roughly nine tenths of them appearing once. This clone was recorded only once. Germline V gene lookup returns CDR1 SGHRS and CDR2 YFSETQ. The CDR3 covers 13 residues. Trimming left V 1 base short and J 5 bases short, with 9 bases between.

The sequenced sample was peripheral blood. The chain joins TRBV5-1 to TRBJ2-5; D is perhaps TRBD2 (5 bases). This TCR came from a man aged 70 or older who had recovered from COVID-19. CDR3 protein: CASSLRQRETQYF. The CDR3 bases are TGCGCCAGCAGCTTGCGCCAGCGGGAGACCCAGTACTTC.